These 5 T cell receptor beta chains were all obtained from the same sample, sequenced in a study of Graves' ophthalmopathy and Graves' hyperthyroidism. For repertoire sequencing, the TCR beta CDR3 regions were amplified from RNA transcripts. Scientists carried out first-round RT-PCR using HTBI primers and then a second-round multiplex PCR. TCRdb re-called the multiplex PCR reads through MiXCR, storing one row per CDR3 protein. The sample lists hundreds of thousands of distinct CDR3 sequences; about a fifth were seen once. Material: peripheral blood. These receptors all come from a woman under 30 with stable Graves' hyperthyroidism. Some clones in this sample may be carry-over from other donors' samples.

This clonotype was found many times. CDR3 coding DNA: TGCAGTGCTAGAGATCCAGGGAGGAACACTGAAGCTTTCTTT. Translating gives CSARDPGRNTEAFF. The chain links TRBV20-1 to TRBJ1-1; maybe TRBD1 (5 bases). Germline V gene data show CDR1 as DFQATT and CDR2 as SNEGSKA (reference sequence). CDR3 length: 14 residues. The ends were cut back, 0 bases at V and 1 base at J, with 9 bases in the middle.

The rearrangement links TRBV24-1 to TRBJ2-2; D is perhaps TRBD1 (5 bases). This CDR3 has 14 residues. Germline V gives CDR1 KGHDR, CDR2 SFDVKD. V was cut by 7 bases and J by 1 base, with 9 bases left in between. CDR3 bases: TGTGCCACCAGATCCACAGGGAACACCGGGGAGCTGTTTTTT. Encoded protein: CATRSTGNTGELFF.

Comments on this clonotype: Possible read error: a much larger clone is one base away. V usage is TRBV27 and J usage is TRBJ2-7; 8 positions match TRBD1. In germline, CDR1 is MNHEY, CDR2 SMNVEV (reference sequence). The CDR3 runs to 13 residues. CDR3 in amino acids: CACSFRGQYEQYF. The DNA for the CDR3 is TGTGCCTGCAGTTTCAGGGGGCAGTACGAGCAGTACTTC.

The V call is TRBV6-1, the J call TRBJ2-7, with D perhaps given as TRBD1 or TRBD2 (5 bases each). The CDR3 has 14 residues. Germline CDR1 reads MNHNS; CDR2 reads SASEGT. This chain's CDR3 is CGVERGEGNYEQYF. DNA for the CDR3: TGTGGGGTGGAGAGGGGAGAGGGAAACTACGAGCAGTACTTC.

This clonotype came up many times. V gene TRBV20-1 combines with J gene TRBJ2-5, with unresolved D. Germline CDR1 reads DFQATT; CDR2 reads SNEGSKA (reference sequence). This CDR3 is 12 amino acids long. V lost 0 bases and J lost 5, with 7 bases in between. As DNA, the CDR3 is TGCAGTGCTAGAGATGAAGGGGAGACCCAGTACTTC. This translates into CSARDEGETQYF.